This TCR beta chain was found in a study of early T cells in non-severe SARS-CoV-2 infection. Overall study context: Chains stayed unpaired after sequencing of bulk RNA from unsorted whole blood. Findings of the study overall: Anti-spike CD8 responses were favored in VDJdb matching, and private and CD4 specificities were missed.

The CDR3 sequence is 12 residues long. CDR1 is DFQATT, CDR2 SNEGSKA, per germline (reference sequence). V lost 3 bases and J 4 bases, leaving 7 bases between the germline ends. Details on this clonotype: Antigen: not known.

Individual cDNA molecules received unique molecular identifiers. TCRdb redid the calling of the 5' RACE reads with MiXCR, one entry per CDR3 protein. The sample lists 97,000 or so distinct CDR3 sequences; over 10% were seen once. The rearrangement joins TRBV20-1 to TRBJ1-5; D is uncertain. This clonotype was sampled from an adult who was a healthcare worker with PCR-confirmed SARS-CoV-2 infection or an uninfected control (not recorded which). The sequenced sample consisted of whole blood. The CDR3 sequence: CSARRQNQPQHF. The CDR3 DNA follows: TGCAGTGCTAGGAGGCAGAATCAGCCCCAGCATTTT.